A single sample is the source of the 24 T cell receptor beta chains below, sequenced in a study of shared clonotypes between healthy human individuals. Method: immunoSEQ multiplex PCR; TCRdb's copy keeps in-frame clones and lacks some. The sample has roughly 1,100,000 clones; approximately 76% are singletons. What was sequenced was memory CD4+ T cells sorted from blood. Subset described: CD45RA-negative fraction. Receptor source: a young man in good health.

Regarding this clone: This specimen includes other DNA sequences encoding the same CDR3. This chain joins TRBV5-1 and TRBJ2-5; no clear D. This CDR3 has 14 amino acids. The V gene lost 0 bases and the J gene lost 1 base, with 7 bases spanning the gap. Germline V gene lookup returns CDR1 SGHRS and CDR2 YFSETQ. The CDR3: CASSLVGAQETQYF. Here the CDR3 DNA reads TGCGCCAGCAGCTTGGTCGGCGCCCAAGAGACCCAGTACTTC.

The chain recombines TRBV27 with TRBJ1-1; unclear D gene. V was shortened by 3 bases and J by 10 bases, with 15 bases between the two germline ends. The CDR3 has 13 amino acids. Germline values: CDR1 MNHEY, CDR2 SMNVEV (reference sequence). The CDR3 region has the DNA TGTGCCAGCAGTTTTACCCACCCCGCGGTAGCTTTCTTT. It codes for CASSFTHPAVAFF.

On this clone: Other DNA sequences in this sample translate to the same CDR3. The chain carries TRBV28 and TRBJ1-1, with D hard to call. The CDR3 loop spans 11 amino acids. V was clipped by 4 bases and J by 2 bases, with 2 bases between them. Per the germline V gene, CDR1 is MDHEN and CDR2 is SYDVKM. Written as DNA, the CDR3 is TGTGCCAGCAGTTCCAACACTGAAGCTTTCTTT. Its protein product is CASSSNTEAFF. The full variable domain, in which reference TRBV28 and TRBJ1-1 provide the parts outside the CDR3, is DVKVTQSSRYLVKRTGEKVFLECVQDMDHENMFWYRQDPGLGLRLIYFSYDVKMKEKGDIPEGYSVSREKKERFSLILESASTNQTSMYLCASSSNTEAFFGQGTRLTVV.

V usage is TRBV10-1 and J usage is TRBJ2-1, with 7 bases matching TRBD1. Germline V gene lookup returns CDR1 WNHNN and CDR2 SYGVQD (reference sequence). V dropped 4 bases and J dropped 14; count of bases not matched to a gene: 5. This CDR3 is 11 amino acids long. The CDR3 protein is CASSGGGNKFF. The CDR3 DNA reads TGCGCCAGCAGTGGAGGGGGCAACAAGTTCTTC.

CDR3 DNA sequence: TGTGCCAGCAGTTCGCTTAGTGGACACACTGAAGCTTTCTTT. Protein product: CASSSLSGHTEAFF. The chain has TRBV6-6 and TRBJ1-1, with no clear D. V was trimmed by 4 bases and J by 3 bases, leaving 12 bases between them. Germline CDR1 is MNHNY and CDR2 is SVGAGI (reference sequence). The CDR3 has 14 residues.

The chain has TRBV11-2 and TRBJ2-1, with 8 bases aligning to TRBD1. Germline V gives CDR1 SGHAT, CDR2 FQNNGV. With 1 base clipped from V and 8 bases from J, the junction kept 7 bases outside the gene matches. This CDR3 region has 15 residues. The CDR3 sequence: CASSLVGAGGDEQFF. In DNA, the CDR3 is TGTGCCAGCAGCTTAGTCGGGGCAGGGGGCGATGAGCAGTTCTTC.

The chain joins TRBV2 to TRBJ2-5; tentative D call: TRBD1 (6 bases). This CDR3 is built from 11 residues. Germline V gene lookup returns CDR1 SNHLY and CDR2 FYNNEI. V was pared by 1 base and J by 13 bases, with 10 bases between. CDR3 residues: CASSEVLGGYF. DNA of the CDR3: TGTGCCAGCAGTGAAGTATTAGGGGGGTACTTC.

This chain connects TRBV2 to TRBJ2-5; D tentatively fits TRBD1 or TRBD2 (5 bases each). This CDR3 region has 11 residues. The germline V gene encodes CDR1 SNHLY and CDR2 FYNNEI. V lost 8 bases to trimming and J lost 7 bases, with 11 bases between them. DNA of the CDR3: TGTGCCAGCCTAGAGGGGATGACCCAGTACTTC. The encoded protein is CASLEGMTQYF. The full variable domain, rest sourced from reference TRBV2 and TRBJ2-5, is EPEVTQTPSHQVTQMGQEVILRCVPISNHLYFYWYRQILGQKVEFLVSFYNNEISEKSEIFDDQFSVERPDGSNFTLKIRSTKLEDSAMYFCASLEGMTQYFGPGTRLLVL.

The V gene is TRBV19, the J gene TRBJ1-1; D remains ambiguous. The CDR3 runs 13 residues. The V and J ends lost 6 bases and 3 bases respectively, with 11 bases between them. CDR1 is LNHDA and CDR2 is SQIVND in the germline V gene (reference sequence). In DNA form, the CDR3 reads TGTGCCAGTAGCTTAATGGGCGACACTGAAGCTTTCTTT. This sequence encodes CASSLMGDTEAFF.

This chain connects TRBV11-2 to TRBJ1-2, with TRBD1 as a possible D gene (5 bases). Germline lookup yields CDR1 SGHAT and CDR2 FQNNGV. The CDR3 contains 16 residues. V shed 2 bases and J shed 2 bases, with 15 bases lying between them. The DNA of the CDR3 is TGTGCCAGCAGCTTATTAAATCAGGGATCGAACTATGGCTACACCTTC. Protein product: CASSLLNQGSNYGYTF.

V usage is TRBV10-3 and J usage is TRBJ2-7, with D unclear. CDR3 length: 14 amino acids. V was clipped by 2 bases and J by 2 bases, with 10 bases between them. CDR1 is ENHRY, CDR2 SYGVKD, per germline. CDR3 sequence: CAISETLDPYEQYF. CDR3 nucleotide sequence: TGTGCCATCAGTGAGACTTTGGACCCCTACGAGCAGTACTTC.

There are a few counts of this clone. V gene TRBV4-3 combines with J gene TRBJ2-5; D possibly corresponds to TRBD1 (6 bases). Looked up from germline, CDR1 is LGHNA and CDR2 is YSLEER. CDR3 length equals 15 residues. Trimming removed 0 bases at V and 4 bases at J, with 12 bases between. CDR3 amino acids: CASSQDAGTRETQYF. For the CDR3, the DNA is TGCGCCAGCAGCCAAGATGCAGGGACAAGAGAGACCCAGTACTTC.

This sequence joins TRBV19 and TRBJ2-7; D is unclear. V gave up 5 bases and J gave up 4 bases, with 6 bases separating them. Germline V lookup: CDR1 LNHDA, CDR2 SQIVND (reference sequence). This CDR3 is 11 amino acids long. CDR3 protein: CASSFRYEQYF. The CDR3 DNA reads TGTGCCAGTAGTTTCCGATACGAGCAGTACTTC.

Only a few counts were recorded for this clone. The chain uses TRBV5-1 and TRBJ2-3; 7 bases align to TRBD2. Germline CDR1 is SGHRS and CDR2 is YFSETQ. The V segment lost 10 bases and the J segment 2 bases; nucleotides outside the gene matches: 10. This CDR3 has 14 amino acids. The CDR3 region is CAVGAAGTTDTQYF. In DNA form, the CDR3 reads TGCGCCGTCGGGGCAGCGGGGACCACAGATACGCAGTATTTT.

V usage is TRBV19 and J usage is TRBJ2-7; 10 positions match TRBD1. There are 14 residues in the CDR3. V trimming: 5 bases; J trimming: 5 bases; junction bases outside the gene matches: 6. In germline, CDR1 is LNHDA, CDR2 SQIVND (reference sequence). The CDR3: CASSPPGQGNEQYF. CDR3 coding DNA: TGTGCCAGTAGTCCCCCGGGACAGGGGAACGAGCAGTACTTC.

The chain carries TRBV27 and TRBJ1-5; 7 nucleotides agree with TRBD1. Germline lookup yields CDR1 MNHEY and CDR2 SMNVEV (reference sequence). V shed 4 bases, J shed 4 bases, and the junction held 10 bases outside the gene matches. This CDR3 has 16 residues. The CDR3 protein is CASSSYPDRVNQPQHF. The CDR3 coding sequence is TGTGCCAGCAGTTCTTACCCCGACAGGGTGAATCAGCCCCAGCATTTT.

V gene TRBV7-2 combines with J gene TRBJ1-1; weak D call: TRBD1 (5 bases). V lost 0 bases to trimming and J lost 11 bases, with 10 bases between them. The germline V gene encodes CDR1 SGHTA and CDR2 FQGNSA. The CDR3 covers 12 residues. This CDR3 reads CASSLATVKAFF. As DNA, the CDR3 is TGTGCCAGCAGCTTAGCGACAGTGAAGGCTTTCTTT.

V is TRBV5-1 and J is TRBJ2-3, with D unclear. Trimming removed 4 bases at V and 2 bases at J, with 14 bases between. Germline CDR1 is SGHRS and CDR2 is YFSETQ. The length of the CDR3 is 15 residues. This CDR3 is CASSTGPPTTDTQYF. CDR3 nucleotides: TGCGCCAGCAGCACGGGTCCCCCCACCACAGATACGCAGTATTTT.

J is TRBJ2-5 and V is TRBV11-1; 10 positions match TRBD1. The CDR3 is 13 residues long. The V gene end was trimmed by 5 bases and the J gene end by 4 bases; junction bases not matched to a gene: 1. Per the germline V gene, CDR1 is SGHAT and CDR2 is FQDESV (reference sequence). The CDR3 loop is CASSDRGRETQYF. CDR3 DNA sequence: TGTGCCAGCAGCGACAGGGGGCGAGAGACCCAGTACTTC.

This clone was counted only a few times. This sequence joins TRBV27 and TRBJ1-5; D may be TRBD1 (6 bases). The germline CDR1 and CDR2 sequences are MNHEY and SMNVEV (reference sequence). The V end lost 6 bases, the J end lost 0 bases, and 12 bases lay between the germline ends. The CDR3 has 15 residues. The CDR3 region has the DNA TGTGCCAGCAGCCCCTGGGACAATAGCAATCAGCCCCAGCATTTT. It encodes CASSPWDNSNQPQHF.

V is TRBV28 and J is TRBJ1-5; D is uncertain. V gave up 3 bases and J gave up 6 bases, with 6 bases separating them. The CDR3 sequence is 12 residues long. CDR1 and CDR2 (germline): MDHEN, SYDVKM. The CDR3 is CASSFEGQPQHF. The DNA of the CDR3 is TGTGCCAGCAGTTTTGAGGGTCAGCCCCAGCATTTT.

Of note for this clone: Other DNA sequences within the sample encode an identical CDR3. V usage is TRBV19 and J usage is TRBJ1-5, with D maybe TRBD1 (5 bases). The CDR3 runs to 15 residues. Germline assignment: CDR1 LNHDA and CDR2 SQIVND (reference sequence). Trimming left V 9 bases short and J 2 bases short, with 17 bases between. The CDR3 region has the DNA TGTGCCAGCTCTATCGATGGGGGGGGCAATCAGCCCCAGCATTTT. Encoded protein: CASSIDGGGNQPQHF.

The table lists this clone with a count of one. The J gene is TRBJ1-2, the V gene TRBV6-6; D is perhaps TRBD1 (6 bases). This CDR3 is built from 13 residues. CDR1 MNHNY and CDR2 SVGAGI come from the germline V gene (reference sequence). V gave up 7 bases and J gave up 7 bases, with 16 bases separating them. CDR3 DNA sequence: TGTGCCAGCATGTCCGGGGGCCTTGGTGGCTACACCTTC. This codes for CASMSGGLGGYTF.

The CDR3 region is CAAQGAGNTIYF. As DNA, the CDR3 is TGTGCCGCCCAAGGGGCTGGAAACACCATATATTTT. The chain employs TRBV18 and TRBJ1-3; TRBD1 is a possible D gene (5 bases). The V gene lost 11 bases and the J gene lost 2 bases, with 10 bases spanning the gap. CDR3 length: 12 amino acids. CDR1 is KGHSH, CDR2 LQKENI, per germline.